This TCR beta chain was profiled in a study of post-analysis software for immune sequencing data. The CDR3 totals 15 residues. The germline V gene encodes CDR1 KGHDR and CDR2 SFDVKD. The ends lost 4 bases at V and 8 bases at J; junction bases unmatched: 8. Researchers reported that TCR beta cDNA libraries carried unique molecular identifiers. One entry per CDR3 protein results from TCRdb running MiXCR on the PCR reads. This table holds some 700,000 distinct CDR3 sequences, 55% to 60% found once. Findings of the study overall: A handful of TRBV segments appeared more often in patients than in controls, and TRBV5-6, TRBV5-1 and TRBV20-1 were among these.

Regarding this clonotype: Its specificity is unknown.

The sequencing sample was made of blood. The chain is built from TRBV24-1 and TRBJ2-1, with 9 bases fitting TRBD1. This TCR was sampled from a girl aged 2-10 years with multiple sclerosis. DNA of the CDR3: TGTGCCACCAGTGACCCGGGACAGGGAGGCGATGAGCAGTTCTTC. The encoded protein is CATSDPGQGGDEQFF.